This paragraph reports one T cell receptor beta chain. The antigen is not known. V dropped 8 bases and J dropped 8 bases, with 20 bases sitting between them. The CDR3 totals 14 residues. The data stem from a study of T cell repertoires in cytomegalovirus infection. Overall study context: Epitope selection comprised recently identified HLA-C-restricted CMV epitopes and well-studied HLA-B-restricted CMV epitopes. Evidence of both CMV infection and a matching HLA type came from public TCR beta signatures.

Whole-study findings and limits: The ex vivo response was dominated by HLA-C-restricted CMV-specific TCR beta clonotypes.

TCRdb used MiXCR to reprocess the reads, holding one entry per CDR3 protein. The repertoire holds roughly 350,000 distinct CDR3 sequences, with about 35% as singletons. This sequence joins TRBV5-3 and TRBJ2-1; D perhaps matches TRBD2 (5 bases). TRBV5-3 is an ORF for which the function is uncertain. The origin of this receptor is a human donor in good health (CMV status not recorded). Some clones in this sample may be carry-over from other donors' samples. Here the sequenced sample was cultured PBMCs, taken from culture after CMV antigen stimulation. Here the CDR3 reads CASSAGWESDEQFF. The CDR3, as DNA: TGTGCCAGCAGCGCGGGTTGGGAGAGTGATGAGCAGTTCTTC.